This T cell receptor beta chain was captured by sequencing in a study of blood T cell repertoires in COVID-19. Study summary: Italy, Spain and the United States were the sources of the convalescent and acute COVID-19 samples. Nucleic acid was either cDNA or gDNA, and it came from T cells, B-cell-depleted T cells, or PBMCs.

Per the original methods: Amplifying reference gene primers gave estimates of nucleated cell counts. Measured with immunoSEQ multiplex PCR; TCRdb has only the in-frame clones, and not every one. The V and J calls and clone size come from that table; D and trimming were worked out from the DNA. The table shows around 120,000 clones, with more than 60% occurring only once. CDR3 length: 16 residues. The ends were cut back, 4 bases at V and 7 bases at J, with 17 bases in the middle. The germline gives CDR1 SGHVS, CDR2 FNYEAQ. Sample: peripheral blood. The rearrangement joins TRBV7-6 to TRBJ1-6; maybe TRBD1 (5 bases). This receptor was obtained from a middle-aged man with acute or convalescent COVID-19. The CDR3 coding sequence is TGTGCCAGCAGCTCCCACTCGGGGGGTTGGAATTCACCCCTCCACTTT. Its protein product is CASSSHSGGWNSPLHF.